Detailed here is one T cell receptor (beta chain). Germline V lookup: CDR1 MGHRA, CDR2 YSYEKL. The CDR3 has 13 amino acids. Trimming took off 1 base at V and 7 bases at J, with 11 bases between the two ends. The PCR made use of 60 Vbeta and 13 Jbeta primers. Using immunoSEQ multiplex PCR, the repertoire was profiled, and TCRdb retains in-frame clones only, with some absent. The sample yields just over 150,000 clones, 70% to 85% seen once. This entry belongs to a study of cytomegalovirus exposure and HLA in healthy donors. Sequencing was performed on PBMCs. This sequence joins TRBV4-1 and TRBJ2-7, with D perhaps matching TRBD1 (5 bases). This sequence was found in a man between 45 and 60 years old in good health and CMV-seropositive. CDR3 loop: CASSQGSGSEQYF. The DNA for the CDR3 is TGCGCCAGCAGCCAAGGGTCAGGGTCGGAGCAGTACTTC.